This TCR beta chain originates from a study of monozygotic twins with inflammatory bowel disease. Study-level findings and limits: Researchers reported no repertoire similarity difference between concordant and discordant twins, possibly from limited power.

A word on this clonotype: As yet, its antigen is unknown.

Researchers collected 2 to 2.5 ml of blood per donor. Germline values: CDR1 LNHDA, CDR2 SQIVND (reference sequence). There are 13 residues in the CDR3. Both TCRalpha and TCRbeta cDNA were subjected to two nested PCRs lasting about 15 and 9 cycles. One entry per CDR3 protein, without DNA, is what TCRdb gives after re-calling the 5' RACE reads. Its table lists around 380,000 distinct CDR3 sequences. The sample was blood. The rearrangement links TRBV19 to TRBJ2-7. The receptor's source is a human donor with ulcerative colitis or Crohn's disease, or a healthy co-twin of an affected twin (not recorded which). The CDR3 protein is CASSTGPMDEQYF.